This TCR beta chain was identified in a study of blood T cell repertoires in COVID-19. Assay used: immunoSEQ multiplex PCR; TCRdb lists only in-frame clones, some missing. The data contain about 72,000 clones, around 93% of them seen just once; the ten biggest clones take up 6% to 8%. J lost 4 bases, V lost 1 base, and 6 bases had no gene match. This CDR3 is 16 amino acids long. The germline V gene encodes CDR1 SGHTA and CDR2 FQGNSA. Remarks on this clone: This same CDR3 is encoded by further DNA sequences in the sample.

J is TRBJ2-7 and V is TRBV7-2, with 11 bases that match TRBD2. This clonotype originated in a human donor in a cohort sampled during active COVID-19. The source material was peripheral blood. CDR3 loop: CASSLGSGGAGYEQYF. CDR3 nucleotides: TGTGCCAGCAGCTTAGGTAGCGGGGGGGCAGGATACGAGCAGTACTTC.